The present T cell receptor beta chain was sequenced within a study of CXCR3-negative and CXCR3-positive naive CD8 T cells. About this clonotype: Its antigen is currently unknown.

Study-wide results and caveats: TRB CDR3 hydrophobicity was greater in CXCR3-positive naive cells than in CXCR3-negative naive cells. Memory CD8+ T cell repertoires were far less diverse than both naive subsets. Cryopreservation partially lowered CXCR3 expression, so most assays used fresh PBMCs.

The CDR3 is made up of 14 amino acids. Per the germline V gene, CDR1 is MDHEN and CDR2 is SYDVKM. UMI-tagged TRB cDNA libraries were built via 5' RACE. TCRdb reprocessed the 5' RACE reads, with one entry per CDR3 protein and no DNA. The sample includes tens of thousands of distinct CDR3 sequences. Naive CD8+ T cells were CD45RO-CCR7+CD27+CD95-. The sequence was collected from a human donor in good health. Some clones in this sample may be carry-over from other donors' samples. The sequenced sample consisted of naive CXCR3+ CD8+ T cells from blood. Subset given: CD45RO-CCR7+CD27+CD95- naive CD8+ T cells expressing CXCR3 (TNR3+). The J gene is TRBJ2-7, the V gene TRBV28; TCRdb's D call, TRBD2, is unchecked because there is no DNA. CDR3 region: CASSLTSGSYEQYF.